This T cell receptor beta chain was sequenced during a study of identical twins. TCRdb analysed the 5' RACE reads with MiXCR anew, one entry per CDR3 protein. Among hundreds of thousands of distinct CDR3 sequences listed, 20% to 25% were seen once. Germline lookup yields CDR1 SEHNR and CDR2 FQNEAQ (reference sequence). V lost 5 bases to trimming and J lost 5 bases; unmatched junction nucleotides: 9. The CDR3 covers 15 residues. Study outcomes and limitations: Abundant beta clonotypes from cord blood had fewer insertions, unlike memory repertoires, which showed none. Alpha sequences out of frame and shared by twins had excess low generation probability. In zero-insertion analyses, partial confounding could arise from invariant MAIT and iNKT cells.

This clonotype was detected a few times. Its antigen is not known. The same sample was also studied in work on T cells expressing NK-cell markers. That study reports: It was from sorted CD3+CD56+NKG2C+, CD3+CD56+NKG2C- and CD3+CD56-NKG2C+ T cells that TCR beta repertoires came.

The receptor's source is a woman under 30 in good health. V and J are TRBV7-9 and TRBJ1-2, with TRBD1 matching over 9 bases. Sequences were obtained from CD4+ T cells sorted from blood. The CDR3 reads CASSLGGQGLYGYTF. CDR3 nucleotides: TGTGCCAGCAGCCTGGGGGGACAGGGATTATATGGCTACACCTTC.